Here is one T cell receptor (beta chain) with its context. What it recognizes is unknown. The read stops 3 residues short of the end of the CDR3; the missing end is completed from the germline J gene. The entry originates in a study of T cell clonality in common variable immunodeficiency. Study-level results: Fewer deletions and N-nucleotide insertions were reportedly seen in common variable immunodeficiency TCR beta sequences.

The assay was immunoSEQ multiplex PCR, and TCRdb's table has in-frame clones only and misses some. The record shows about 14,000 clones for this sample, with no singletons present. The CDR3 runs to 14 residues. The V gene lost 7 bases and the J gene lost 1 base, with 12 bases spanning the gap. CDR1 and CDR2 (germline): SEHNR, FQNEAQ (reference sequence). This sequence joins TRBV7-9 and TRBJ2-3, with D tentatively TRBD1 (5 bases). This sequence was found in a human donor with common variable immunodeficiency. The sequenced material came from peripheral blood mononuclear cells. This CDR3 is CASTTKGGTDTQYF. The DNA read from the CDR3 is TGTGCCAGCACCACCAAAGGGGGCACAGATACG.